The rows below give T cell receptor beta chains drawn from one sample of a study of response to subunit inactivated influenza vaccine. MiXCR was run by TCRdb on the RT-PCR reads, yielding one entry per CDR3 protein. The sample consists of a few hundred thousand distinct CDR3 sequences, less than 15% of them appearing once. Sequencing was performed on PBMCs from blood, taken 12 days after vaccination. Receptors were obtained from a man in his forties or fifties who received an inactivated influenza vaccine. The CDR3 runs from the conserved cysteine through the conserved F or W. D genes are given only for firm matches. Rows may omit the clone size; those that give it use once, few, many or a size class.

j_call d_call v_call clone_size cdr3_length cdr3_aa cdr3_nt
TRBJ1-1 - TRBV28 - 10 CGAIGTEAFF TGTGGGGCCATTGGCACTGAAGCTTTCTTT
TRBJ1-5 TRBD1 TRBV10-3 - 12 CAIQGSNQPQHF TGTGCCATACAGGGGAGCAATCAGCCCCAGCATTTT
TRBJ2-5 TRBD2 TRBV7-2 - 13 CASSGLARQTQYF TGTGCCAGCTCTGGACTAGCGAGGCAGACCCAGTACTTC
TRBJ2-4 - TRBV20-1 - 14 CSAGALGLKNIQYF TGCAGTGCTGGAGCGCTGGGGCTAAAAAACATTCAGTACTTC
TRBJ2-1 TRBD2 TRBV20-1 - 16 CSAKPLTSGGVNEQFF TGCAGTGCTAAACCACTGACTAGCGGGGGGGTGAATGAGCAGTTCTTC
TRBJ1-4 - TRBV30 - 11 CAWSHNTKTGF TGTGCCTGGAGTCACAACACGAAAACAGGGTTC
TRBJ1-1 - TRBV2 few 13 CASSDLEDTEAFF TGTGCCAGCAGTGATTTGGAGGACACTGAAGCTTTCTTT
TRBJ2-1 TRBD2 TRBV5-1 - 17 CASSHGLAGGSYNEQFF TGCGCCAGCAGCCATGGACTAGCGGGAGGTAGCTACAATGAGCAGTTCTTC
TRBJ2-2 TRBD2 TRBV24-1 - 17 CATSAELSGGYTGELFF TGTGCCACCAGTGCCGAATTGAGCGGGGGATACACCGGGGAGCTGTTTTTT
TRBJ2-5 TRBD2 TRBV3-1 - 12 CASFSGRGTQYF TGTGCCAGCTTTAGCGGGAGAGGGACCCAGTACTTC
TRBJ1-1 - TRBV5-6 few 14 CASSYNHGGGEAFF TGTGCCAGCAGCTATAATCACGGGGGGGGCGAAGCTTTCTTT
TRBJ2-1 TRBD2 TRBV20-1 - 16 CSARFSTGTSGRAPFF TGCAGTGCTAGATTCTCCACCGGGACTAGCGGGAGGGCCCCGTTCTTC
TRBJ1-6 TRBD1 TRBV5-1 many 14 CASSWTGRNSPLHF TGCGCCAGCAGCTGGACAGGGAGAAATTCACCCCTCCACTTT
TRBJ2-2 - TRBV4-3 many 15 CASSRRLGQAGELFF TGCGCCAGCAGCCGGAGACTAGGTCAAGCCGGGGAGCTGTTTTTT
TRBJ2-7 TRBD2 TRBV10-3 few 20 CAIRLSAGTSGSGRVVEQYF TGTGCCATCAGATTAAGCGCCGGGACTAGCGGGAGCGGCCGGGTAGTTGAGCAGTACTTC
TRBJ2-7 - TRBV28 - 17 CASSLLSRTLHGPEQYF TGTGCCAGCAGTTTATTGTCGCGGACCCTGCATGGTCCCGAGCAGTACTTC
TRBJ2-5 - TRBV28 - 12 CASCRNQETQYF TGTGCCAGCTGCCGCAACCAAGAGACCCAGTACTTC
TRBJ1-1 - TRBV7-9 - 16 CASSLAWQGMNTEAFF TGTGCCAGCAGCTTAGCGTGGCAGGGCATGAACACTGAAGCTTTCTTT
TRBJ2-5 - TRBV28 - 14 CASSDRLRQETQYF TGTGCCAGCAGTGACAGACTCCGACAAGAGACCCAGTACTTC
TRBJ2-3 - TRBV20-1 - 15 CSALGGGTRTDTQYF TGCAGTGCTCTAGGGGGGGGGACACGCACAGATACGCAGTATTTT
TRBJ1-1 - TRBV7-9 - 15 CASSLAQGIYTEAFF TGTGCCAGCAGCTTAGCCCAGGGGATTTACACTGAAGCTTTCTTT
TRBJ2-3 TRBD2 TRBV15 few 17 CATSRGGLAPSTDTQYF TGTGCCACCAGCAGAGGGGGACTAGCGCCTAGCACAGATACGCAGTATTTT